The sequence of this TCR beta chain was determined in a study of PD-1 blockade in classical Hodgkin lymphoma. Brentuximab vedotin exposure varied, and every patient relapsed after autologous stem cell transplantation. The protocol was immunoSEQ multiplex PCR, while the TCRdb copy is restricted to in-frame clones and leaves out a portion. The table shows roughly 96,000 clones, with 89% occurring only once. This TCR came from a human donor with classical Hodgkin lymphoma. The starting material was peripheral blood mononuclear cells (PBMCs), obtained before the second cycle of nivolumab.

CDR3 nucleotides: TGTGCCAGCAGTTCCATCGCAAAGGGGACGCAGTATTTT. It specifies CASSSIAKGTQYF. The chain couples TRBV27 to TRBJ2-3; D is possibly TRBD1 (5 bases). The CDR3 consists of 13 residues. CDR1 is MNHEY, CDR2 SMNVEV, per germline (reference sequence). V lost 4 bases and J lost 9, with 14 bases in between.